A selection of T cell receptor beta chains follows, all from one sample in a study of blood T cell repertoires in COVID-19. Using immunoSEQ multiplex PCR, the repertoire was profiled, and TCRdb retains in-frame clones only, with some absent. The data contain about 300,000 clones, about nine tenths of them singletons. Sample: PBMCs or T cells enriched from blood (not recorded which). These receptors all stem from a man aged 30-40 years who had recovered from COVID-19. Both conserved end residues are part of each CDR3. A D gene is named only where the DNA matches it firmly. Size is stated for part of the rows, as once, few or many counts, or as a class when the clone is expanded.

>TRBJ1-2|.|.|TRBV18
TGTGCCAGCTCACCTGCTCTAGGGGCAGATGCTGGCTACACCTTC
CASSPALGADAGYTF
>TRBJ1-1|.|TRBD1|TRBV6-5
TGTGCCAGCAGTTACAGGGGGACAGGGGTTGGCACTGAAGCTTTCTTT
CASSYRGTGVGTEAFF
>TRBJ1-3|.|.|TRBV9
TGTGCCAGCAGCCCCCGACAAGGCTCTGGAAACACCATATATTTT
CASSPRQGSGNTIYF
>TRBJ2-3|.|TRBD2|TRBV4-2
TGTGCCAGCAGCCCGAGCCTAGCGGGGGGCGCAGATACGCAGTATTTT
CASSPSLAGGADTQYF
>TRBJ2-7|.|.|TRBV28
TGTGCCACCACGGAACAGGGAGCCTACGAGCAGTACTTC
CATTEQGAYEQYF
>TRBJ1-5|.|TRBD1|TRBV11-3
TGTGCCAGCAGCTTGACAGGGGCGGCCAATCAGCCCCAGCATTTT
CASSLTGAANQPQHF
>TRBJ1-4|.|TRBD1|TRBV5-6
TGTGCCAGCAGCACGGGACAGGCCCGAGGGGAAAAACTGTTTTTT
CASSTGQARGEKLFF
>TRBJ2-7|.|TRBD2|TRBV5-4
TGTGCCAGCAGCTCGGGGGGGCAGATTACCTACGAGCAGTACTTC
CASSSGGQITYEQYF
>TRBJ2-1|.|TRBD2|TRBV27
TGTGCCAGCAGTCCTCGAGCTAGCGGGGGTCTCAACTACAATGAGCAGTTCTTC
CASSPRASGGLNYNEQFF
>TRBJ1-2|.|TRBD1|TRBV12-3/TRBV12-4
TGTGCCAGCAGTTTACAGGGGGCGCTTGGCTACACCTTC
CASSLQGALGYTF
>TRBJ1-3|.|TRBD1|TRBV6-6
TGTGCCAGCAGACCCCGGGACAGGGGTGGAAACACCATATATTTT
CASRPRDRGGNTIYF
>TRBJ2-5|.|.|TRBV20-1
TGCAGTGCTTTGCGGAAAGAGACCCAGTACTTC
CSALRKETQYF
>TRBJ1-4|.|TRBD1|TRBV6-1
TGTGCCAGCAGTGCCCCCTGGACAGGGAGGCGTGAAAAACTGTTTTTT
CASSAPWTGRREKLFF
>TRBJ2-2|.|.|TRBV5-1
TGCGCCAGCACTGGTAGGGCGGGCCAGACCGGGGAGCTGTTTTTT
CASTGRAGQTGELFF
>TRBJ1-4|.|TRBD1|TRBV15
TGTGCCACCAGCAGGGACAGGGCGGATGAAAAACTGTTTTTT
CATSRDRADEKLFF
>TRBJ1-2|.|.|TRBV6-6
TGTGCCAGCAGGATCAGGGGAGACTATGGCTACACCTTC
CASRIRGDYGYTF
>TRBJ2-5|once|.|TRBV11-2
TGTGCCAGCAGCTTTCGTGCCATCCCGACGGGGGAGACCCAGTACTTC
CASSFRAIPTGETQYF
>TRBJ1-5|.|.|TRBV15
TGTGCCACCAGCATGGGGGGAAATCAGCCCCAGCATTTT
CATSMGGNQPQHF
>TRBJ1-1|.|TRBD1|TRBV18
TGTGCCAGCTCACCACCGACAGGGCGCACTGAAGCTTTCTTT
CASSPPTGRTEAFF